The clone carrying this TCR beta chain has only a few counts. What it binds is unknown. This entry belongs to a study of human T cells and chemical hapten exposure. Study at large: Slight differences in pooled library volume were the main source of varying TCR yields across samples.

As to time point: healthy volunteer bleed at 2 weeks. Total RNA extraction was carried out from unfractionated whole blood. Notes on the study in general: TCRs exceeding a frequency of 1 in 1000 stayed unchanged under DPC sensitization.

Individual cDNA molecules received unique molecular identifiers in the library. Original methodology: Samples had a median of 95,638 TCRs, ranging 23,224 to 690,600. MiXCR, applied by TCRdb to the RACE reads, yields one record per CDR3 protein. None of the V and J calls come from the authors' own analysis; TCRdb made them. The sample shows 130,000 or so distinct CDR3 sequences, approximately 9.5% of them seen only once. This CDR3 spans 14 amino acids. The V and J ends lost 4 bases and 3 bases respectively, with 14 bases between them. Germline V gene sequence: CDR1 SGHRS, CDR2 YFSETQ. The specimen sequenced was whole blood. The clonotype originates from a male donor in good health. Some clones in this sample may be carry-over from other donors' samples. The chain joins TRBV5-1 to TRBJ2-7; a possible D gene is TRBD1 (6 bases). For the CDR3, the DNA is TGCGCCAGCAGCCTACAGGGTCAGGGCTACGAGCAGTACTTC. Protein: CASSLQGQGYEQYF.